A selection of T cell receptor beta chains follows, all from one sample in a study of cytomegalovirus exposure and HLA in healthy donors. Only in-frame clones appear in the TCRdb table, and some are missing; sequencing was by immunoSEQ multiplex PCR. The sample records about 95,000 clones, 85% being singletons. The sample comprised PBMCs. Receptors originate from a man between 18 and 35 years old in good health and CMV-seropositive. Each CDR3 is given with its conserved first and last residue. D genes are given only for firm matches. Some rows have no size entry. The others give once, few or many, or a class for an expanded clone.

>NA|TRBJ1-3|TRBV19|NA
CASISGAGNTIYF
TGTGCCAGTATCTCGGGGGCTGGAAACACCATATATTTT
>NA|TRBJ1-1|TRBV5-1|NA
CASSLTGPKGIGTEAFF
TGCGCCAGCAGCTTAACCGGGCCCAAGGGGATAGGCACTGAAGCTTTCTTT
>TRBD1|TRBJ2-3|TRBV6-1|many
CASSESETGSDTQYF
TGTGCCAGCAGTGAATCGGAGACAGGGTCAGATACGCAGTATTTT
>NA|TRBJ2-7|TRBV2|NA
CASSATAGSSYEQYF
TGTGCCAGCAGTGCGACAGCGGGTTCCTCCTACGAGCAGTACTTC
>TRBD1|TRBJ1-1|TRBV29-1|NA
CSVADRVTEAFF
TGCAGCGTTGCTGACAGGGTCACTGAAGCTTTCTTT
>TRBD1|TRBJ1-2|TRBV5-1|NA
CASSLEGQSTYGYTF
TGCGCCAGCAGCTTGGAGGGACAGTCCACCTATGGCTACACCTTC
>NA|TRBJ1-5|TRBV2|NA
CASSEALPSNQPQHF
TGTGCCAGCAGTGAGGCTCTGCCTAGCAATCAGCCCCAGCATTTT
>TRBD2|TRBJ2-1|TRBV29-1|NA
CSVEGSSGRVAEQFF
TGCAGCGTTGAAGGCTCTAGCGGGAGGGTAGCTGAGCAGTTCTTC
>NA|TRBJ2-7|TRBV28|NA
CASSQTRPSYEQYF
TGTGCCAGCAGTCAAACACGTCCTAGTTACGAGCAGTACTTC
>TRBD1|TRBJ2-7|TRBV28|NA
CASSSPGQGREEQYF
TGTGCCAGCAGCTCTCCGGGACAGGGTAGGGAAGAGCAGTACTTC
>NA|TRBJ2-5|TRBV5-1|NA
CASSPPGGQETQYF
TGCGCCAGCAGCCCCCCCGGGGGACAAGAGACCCAGTACTTC
>NA|TRBJ1-2|TRBV29-1|NA
CSVDGPRDTYYGYTF
TGCAGCGTTGATGGGCCCCGGGACACCTACTATGGCTACACCTTC
>TRBD1|TRBJ1-1|TRBV28|NA
CASREDREGTEAFF
TGTGCCAGCAGGGAGGACAGGGAGGGAACTGAAGCTTTCTTT
>TRBD2|TRBJ2-3|TRBV7-9|NA
CASSKLAGEGGDTQYF
TGTGCCAGCAGCAAACTAGCGGGAGAGGGGGGAGATACGCAGTATTTT
>NA|TRBJ2-1|TRBV6-4|NA
CASPPRSGYNEQFF
TGTGCCAGCCCACCACGGTCGGGTTACAATGAGCAGTTCTTC
>TRBD1|TRBJ1-2|TRBV6-5|NA
CASSQGTGGGYTF
TGTGCCAGCAGTCAAGGGACAGGTGGGGGCTACACCTTC
>TRBD2|TRBJ2-2|TRBV5-1|NA
CASSFAGGRSTGELFF
TGCGCCAGCAGTTTTGCGGGAGGGAGAAGTACCGGGGAGCTGTTTTTT
>NA|TRBJ2-2|TRBV12-5|NA
CASGLERVPLMAGELFF
TGTGCTAGTGGTTTGGAGCGGGTACCGCTAATGGCCGGGGAGCTGTTTTTT
>NA|TRBJ1-4|TRBV27|NA
CASSFWGPNEKLFF
TGTGCCAGCAGTTTTTGGGGGCCTAATGAAAAACTGTTTTTT
>NA|TRBJ1-4|TRBV19|once
CASRMWGGSEKLFF
TGTGCCAGTAGAATGTGGGGAGGTAGTGAAAAACTGTTTTTT
>TRBD2|TRBJ2-1|TRBV9|once
CASSLRLAEFYNEQFF
TGTGCCAGCAGCCTCAGACTAGCGGAGTTCTACAATGAGCAGTTCTTC
>TRBD2|TRBJ2-1|TRBV10-1|NA
CASPGMTSGRAGGNNEQFF
TGCGCCAGCCCCGGGATGACTAGCGGGAGGGCCGGTGGGAACAATGAGCAGTTCTTC
>NA|TRBJ1-5|TRBV10-2|NA
CASSESGGRGPQHF
TGCGCCAGCAGTGAGTCGGGGGGTCGGGGGCCCCAGCATTTT
>TRBD2|TRBJ2-1|TRBV19|NA
CASHPGLAAYNEQFF
TGTGCCAGCCATCCGGGGCTAGCGGCCTACAATGAGCAGTTCTTC
>TRBD1|TRBJ2-2|TRBV7-6|NA
CASSGQDANTGELFF
TGTGCCAGCAGCGGACAGGACGCGAACACCGGGGAGCTGTTTTTT